The T cell receptor (beta chain) under discussion was sequenced for a study of control samples from healthy donors and cancer patients. Trimming removed 5 bases from V and 5 bases from J, with 12 bases in between. The germline CDR1 and CDR2 sequences are SGHTA and FQGTGA. The CDR3 is 13 amino acids. TCRdb's copy holds only in-frame clones and misses some; the assay was immunoSEQ multiplex PCR. The top ten hold 8.5% to 10% of the sample, which has 100,000 to 150,000 clones, 75% to 95% seen once. V gene TRBV7-3 combines with J gene TRBJ2-5; weak D call: TRBD1 (6 bases). Sequenced: blood. The sequence derives from a man between 18 and 35 years old in good health. The CDR3, as DNA: TGTGCCAGCAGCCCTACAGGGTACGAGACCCAGTACTTC. It translates to CASSPTGYETQYF.